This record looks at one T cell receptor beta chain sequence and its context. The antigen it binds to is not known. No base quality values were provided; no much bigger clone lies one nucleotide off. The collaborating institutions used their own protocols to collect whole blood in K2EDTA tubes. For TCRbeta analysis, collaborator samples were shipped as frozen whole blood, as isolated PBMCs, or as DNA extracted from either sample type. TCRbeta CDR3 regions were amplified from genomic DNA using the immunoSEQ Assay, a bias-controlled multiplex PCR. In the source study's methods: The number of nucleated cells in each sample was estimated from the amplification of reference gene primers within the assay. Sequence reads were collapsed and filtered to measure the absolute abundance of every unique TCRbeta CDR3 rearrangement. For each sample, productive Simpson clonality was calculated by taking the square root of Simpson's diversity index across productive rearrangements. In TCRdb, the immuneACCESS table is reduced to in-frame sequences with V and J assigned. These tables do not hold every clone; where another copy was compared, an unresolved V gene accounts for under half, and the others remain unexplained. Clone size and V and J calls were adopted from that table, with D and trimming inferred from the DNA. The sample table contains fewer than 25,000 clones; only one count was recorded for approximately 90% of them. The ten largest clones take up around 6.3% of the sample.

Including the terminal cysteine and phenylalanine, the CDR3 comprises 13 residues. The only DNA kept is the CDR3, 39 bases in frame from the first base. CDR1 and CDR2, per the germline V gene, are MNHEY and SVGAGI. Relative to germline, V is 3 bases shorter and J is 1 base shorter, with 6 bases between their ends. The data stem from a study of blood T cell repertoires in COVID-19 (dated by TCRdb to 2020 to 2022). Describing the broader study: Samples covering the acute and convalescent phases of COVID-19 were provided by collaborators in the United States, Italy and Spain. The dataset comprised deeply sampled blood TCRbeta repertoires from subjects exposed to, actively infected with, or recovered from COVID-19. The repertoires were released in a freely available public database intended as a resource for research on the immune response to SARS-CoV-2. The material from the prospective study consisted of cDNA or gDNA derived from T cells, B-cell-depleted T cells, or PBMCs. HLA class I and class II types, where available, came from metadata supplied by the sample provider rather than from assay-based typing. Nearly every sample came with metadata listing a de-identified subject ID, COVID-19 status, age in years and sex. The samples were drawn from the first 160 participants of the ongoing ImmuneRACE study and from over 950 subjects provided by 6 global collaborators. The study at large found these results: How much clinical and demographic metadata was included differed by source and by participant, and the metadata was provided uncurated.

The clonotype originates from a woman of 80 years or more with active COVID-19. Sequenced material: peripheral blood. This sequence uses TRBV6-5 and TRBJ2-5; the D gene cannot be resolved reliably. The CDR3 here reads CASSYASQETQYF. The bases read TGTGCCAGCAGTTATGCGAGCCAAGAGACCCAGTACTTC.